Below are 31 T cell receptor beta chains sequenced from a single sample in a study of CD8+CD57+ T cells in acquired aplastic anemia. TCR beta VDJ combinations and CDR3 sequences were profiled from genomic DNA. TCRdb reprocessed the reads with MiXCR, giving one entry per CDR3 protein. The sample shows hundreds of thousands of distinct CDR3 sequences, under 60% of them seen only once. Patients picked for sequencing had shown CD8+CD57+ cell expansion detected by flow cytometry. Sample: sorted CD4+, CD8+, or CD8+CD57+ T cells (not recorded which) from PBMCs. The source of these receptors is a human donor with aplastic anemia.

The rearrangement uses TRBV19 and TRBJ2-7; TRBD1 aligns across 9 bases. The CDR3 totals 15 residues. Germline V gene sequence: CDR1 LNHDA, CDR2 SQIVND (reference sequence). V shed 5 bases and J 3 bases; nucleotides not matched to a gene: 8. CDR3 sequence: CASSPRDRDYYEQYF. The DNA of the CDR3 is TGTGCCAGTAGTCCCCGGGACAGGGACTACTACGAGCAGTACTTC. The full variable domain, rest sourced from reference TRBV19 and TRBJ2-7, is DGGITQSPKYLFRKEGQNVTLSCEQNLNHDAMYWYRQDPGQGLRLIYYSQIVNDFQKGDIAEGYSVSREKKESFPLTVTSAQKNPTAFYLCASSPRDRDYYEQYFGPGTRLTVT.

This chain uses TRBV2 with TRBJ2-5, with D perhaps matching TRBD1 or TRBD2 (6 bases each). The V end lost 7 bases, the J end lost 2 bases, and 17 bases lay between the germline ends. Per the germline V gene, CDR1 is SNHLY and CDR2 is FYNNEI. There are 15 residues in the CDR3. CDR3 loop: CASKERGPVQETQYF. The DNA for the CDR3 is TGTGCCAGCAAAGAACGGGGGCCGGTTCAAGAGACCCAGTACTTC.

In its sample, this clonotype was seen many times. This chain uses TRBV5-1 with TRBJ2-1; D is unclear. The V and J ends lost 3 bases and 8 bases respectively, with 6 bases between them. Germline V lookup: CDR1 SGHRS, CDR2 YFSETQ. This CDR3 has 11 residues. Written as DNA, the CDR3 is TGCGCCAGCAGCTCCGAGTATGAGCAGTTCTTC. It translates to CASSSEYEQFF.

This clonotype was counted many times. The chain combines TRBV6-5 with TRBJ1-3; D possibly corresponds to TRBD1 (5 bases). This CDR3 has 15 residues. Germline lookup yields CDR1 MNHEY and CDR2 SVGAGI. The ends were cut back, 1 base at V and 2 bases at J, with 9 bases in the middle. CDR3 in DNA: TGTGCCAGCAGTTACTTTCGGGGGACTGGAAACACCATATATTTT. It specifies CASSYFRGTGNTIYF.

The gene calls are TRBV6-4 and TRBJ1-6; maybe TRBD1 (6 bases). Germline CDR1 and CDR2: MRHNA and SNTAGT. Trimming took off 6 bases at V and 0 bases at J, with 9 bases between the two ends. The CDR3 length is 15 residues. For the CDR3, the DNA is TGTGCCAGCAGGGACAGCAGCTCCTATAATTCACCCCTCCACTTT. Residues: CASRDSSSYNSPLHF.

This chain links TRBV20-1 with TRBJ1-5; possibly TRBD1 for D (6 bases). Germline V CDR1 and CDR2: DFQATT, SNEGSKA (reference sequence). This CDR3 comprises 12 residues. The V and J ends lost 2 bases and 6 bases respectively, with 8 bases between them. The CDR3 DNA sequence: TGCAGTGCTAGAATGGGGGCTCAGCCCCAGCATTTT. This gives the protein CSARMGAQPQHF.

This clonotype was seen repeatedly, ten times or more. The chain couples TRBV4-1 to TRBJ2-1, with D maybe TRBD2 (6 bases). Per germline, CDR1 MGHRA and CDR2 YSYEKL. Trimming took off 2 bases at V and 6 bases at J, with 14 bases between the two ends. This CDR3 comprises 15 residues. The CDR3 coding sequence is TGCGCCAGCAGCCAACTCGGACTAACTGGCAATGAGCAGTTCTTC. Protein product: CASSQLGLTGNEQFF.

This clonotype showed up many times. This sequence joins TRBV24-1 and TRBJ2-5; 9 bases are shared with TRBD1. The CDR3 has 15 amino acids. Trimming at V came to 3 bases and at J to 4 bases, leaving 5 bases not matched to a gene. CDR1 is KGHDR and CDR2 is SFDVKD in the germline V gene. The CDR3 reads CATSDGTGTLETQYF. DNA for the CDR3: TGTGCCACCAGTGATGGGACAGGGACTTTAGAGACCCAGTACTTC.

This clonotype was seen more than once but under ten times. One end of the junction fails to match germline, which may point to a read error. The chain is built from TRBV7-7 and TRBJ2-5; no firm D call. The CDR3 covers 13 residues. CDR1 is SSHAT and CDR2 is FNYEAQ in the germline V gene (reference sequence). The CDR3 spells CASSFYVQETQYF. The CDR3 bases are TGTGCTAGCAGCTTCTACGTTCAGGAGACCCAGTACTTC.

This clonotype occurred many times. The genes are TRBV5-4 and TRBJ2-1; maybe TRBD2 (6 bases). V was pared by 3 bases and J by 6 bases, with 19 bases between. The CDR3 spans 16 residues. Per the germline V gene, CDR1 is SGHNT and CDR2 is YYREEE (reference sequence). CDR3 nucleotides: TGTGCCAGCAGCTCCCGTGGCGGGATCCTAAGCAATGAGCAGTTCTTC. It is translated as CASSSRGGILSNEQFF.

In its sample, this clonotype was seen a few times. V gene TRBV2 combines with J gene TRBJ2-5; TRBD1 might be the D (6 bases). CDR1 is SNHLY and CDR2 is FYNNEI in the germline V gene. The CDR3 consists of 15 residues. Trimming removed 4 bases from V and 1 base from J, with 13 bases in between. CDR3 sequence reads: CASSASGTLQETQYF. CDR3 coding DNA: TGTGCCAGCAGTGCCTCTGGGACACTCCAAGAGACCCAGTACTTC.

The chain is built from TRBV12-3 or TRBV12-4 and TRBJ2-6; possibly TRBD2 for D (6 bases). This CDR3 is built from 22 residues. V was shortened by 7 bases and J by 2 bases, with 33 bases between the two germline ends. The CDR3 is CASKGLPGLVLASAAGANVLTF. In nucleotides, the CDR3 is TGTGCCAGCAAGGGCCTCCCGGGGCTTGTTTTGGCTAGCGCTGCTGGGGCCAACGTCCTGACTTTC.

This clonotype was seen a single time. The DNA for the CDR3 is TGTGCCAGTAGTTGGGCTAGCGGCCTCTCCTACAATGAGCAGTTCTTC. Amino acid sequence: CASSWASGLSYNEQFF. J is TRBJ2-1 and V is TRBV19; TRBD2 matches 7 bases. J was trimmed by 0 bases and V by 5 bases; bases with no gene match: 7. This CDR3 region has 16 residues. Germline-derived CDR1 and CDR2 are LNHDA and SQIVND (reference sequence).

This clonotype was seen more than once but under ten times. The chain couples TRBV7-9 to TRBJ1-6; D uncertain. The CDR3 totals 12 residues. V lost 1 base to trimming and J lost 7 bases, with 2 bases between them. Germline V CDR1 and CDR2: SEHNR, FQNEAQ (reference sequence). The DNA of the CDR3 is TGTGCCAGCAGCTTAGTCAATTCACCCCTCCACTTT. This translates into CASSLVNSPLHF.

This clonotype came up many times. This chain connects TRBV5-1 to TRBJ1-2; TRBD1 agrees at 8 bases. The V segment lost 1 base and the J segment 1 base; nucleotides outside the gene matches: 15. The CDR3 spans 19 residues. From germline, CDR1 is SGHRS and CDR2 YFSETQ. CDR3 sequence reads: CASSLYIPGQEPLNYGYTF. In DNA form, the CDR3 reads TGCGCCAGCAGCTTGTACATTCCGGGACAGGAGCCCCTTAACTATGGCTACACCTTC.

The V call is TRBV28, the J call TRBJ1-6, with TRBD1 matching 7 bases. The germline V gene encodes CDR1 MDHEN and CDR2 SYDVKM. The CDR3 loop spans 16 amino acids. Germline trimming cut 6 bases from V and 7 bases from J; bases unmatched to any gene: 12. The chain's CDR3 is CASSSFPTGNNSPLHF. The DNA of the CDR3 is TGTGCCAGCAGCTCATTCCCGACAGGGAACAATTCACCCCTCCACTTT.

The J gene is TRBJ2-7, the V gene TRBV9; TRBD1 aligns across 7 bases. The V and J ends lost 4 bases and 5 bases, in that order; junction bases with no gene match: 6. This CDR3 contains 13 residues. Germline CDR1 SGDLS, CDR2 YYNGEE. The CDR3: CASSPRQGDEQYF. CDR3 coding DNA: TGTGCCAGCAGCCCCCGACAGGGCGACGAGCAGTACTTC.

The chain recombines TRBV7-3 with TRBJ2-7, with 7 bases identical to TRBD1. The V segment lost 5 bases and the J segment 2 bases; nucleotides outside the gene matches: 9. The CDR3 spans 15 residues. The germline V gene encodes CDR1 SGHTA and CDR2 FQGTGA. The DNA for the CDR3 is TGTGCCAGCAGCCCAACGACAGGGTTAGCCTACGAGCAGTACTTC. Amino acid sequence: CASSPTTGLAYEQYF.

This clonotype was observed at least ten times. The chain has TRBV18 and TRBJ2-5; no clear D. With 3 bases removed from V and 3 bases from J, the gap between germline ends came to 11 bases. CDR1 and CDR2 (germline): KGHSH, LQKENI. The CDR3 covers 14 residues. The CDR3 sequence: CASSPAYTEETQYF. The CDR3 DNA is TGTGCCAGCTCACCTGCATACACTGAAGAGACCCAGTACTTC.

This clonotype was observed many times. The rearrangement uses TRBV6-1 and TRBJ2-7; 7 positions match TRBD1. The CDR3 is 15 residues long. V shed 2 bases and J 6 bases; nucleotides not matched to a gene: 10. Germline CDR1 is MNHNS and CDR2 is SASEGT. As DNA, the CDR3 is TGTGCCAGCAGTGAAAGGAACAGGGGAGATCTCGAGCAGTACTTC. Translation: CASSERNRGDLEQYF.

Of note for this clonotype: A read error may account for a junction end that differs from germline. This chain links TRBV10-3 with TRBJ2-5, with 12 bases matching TRBD2. CDR1 and CDR2 (germline): ENHRY, SYGVKD. This CDR3 region has 14 residues. In nucleotides, the CDR3 is TGTGCCATCTCCCTAGCGGGAGGGAGAGAGGCCCAGTACTTC. The encoded protein is CAISLAGGREAQYF.

This clonotype was seen many times. V is TRBV5-8 and J is TRBJ2-5; TRBD1 aligns across 7 bases. The CDR3 length is 13 residues. The germline CDR1 and CDR2 sequences are SGHTS and YDEGEE. Losses at the gene ends were 4 bases for V and 4 bases for J; bases not matched to a gene: 4. The CDR3 reads CASSTDRVETQYF. Here the CDR3 DNA reads TGTGCCAGCAGCACCGACAGGGTAGAGACCCAGTACTTC. The complete variable domain, with remaining parts taken from reference TRBV5-8 and TRBJ2-5, reads EAGVTQSPTHLIKTRGQQATLRCSPISGHTSVYWYQQALGLGLQFLLWYDEGEERNRGNFPPRFSGRQFPNYSSELNVNALELEDSALYLCASSTDRVETQYFGPGTRLLVL.

This chain links TRBV29-1 with TRBJ2-1, with a weak D call TRBD2 (5 bases). The CDR3 is 16 residues long. V lost 1 base to trimming and J lost 0 bases, with 13 bases between them. CDR1 is SQVTM, CDR2 ANQGSEA, per germline. The CDR3 protein is CSVEGERQSSYNEQFF. DNA for the CDR3: TGCAGCGTTGAAGGGGAGCGGCAGAGCTCCTACAATGAGCAGTTCTTC.

The chain employs TRBV20-1 and TRBJ1-5, with a weak D call TRBD1 (5 bases). This CDR3 region has 15 residues. The germline CDR1 and CDR2 sequences are DFQATT and SNEGSKA (reference sequence). V dropped 2 bases and J dropped 7 bases, with 18 bases sitting between them. The CDR3 sequence is CSARLFGTLLQPQHF. The DNA for the CDR3 is TGCAGTGCTAGATTGTTCGGGACTTTACTGCAGCCCCAGCATTTT.

In this sample, this clonotype turned up a few times. This chain uses TRBV10-2 with TRBJ2-3, with 8 bases matching TRBD2. Trimming cost V 4 bases and J 10 bases; bases outside gene matches: 4. The CDR3 has 12 amino acids. Germline assignment: CDR1 WSHSY and CDR2 SAAADI. The DNA for the CDR3 is TGCGCCAGCAGTGTTCCGGGGGGGGCGCAGTATTTT. Its protein is CASSVPGGAQYF.

This clonotype turned up a few times. This chain connects TRBV28 to TRBJ1-5, with 9 nucleotides matching TRBD1. Germline-derived CDR1 and CDR2 are MDHEN and SYDVKM. The CDR3 extends over 15 amino acids. J lost 4 bases, V lost 7 bases, and 8 bases had no gene match. The CDR3 reads CASTAWDRVNQPQHF. The CDR3 nucleotides are TGTGCCAGCACCGCTTGGGACAGGGTAAATCAGCCCCAGCATTTT.

The V call is TRBV2, the J call TRBJ1-5, with 8 bases fitting TRBD1. The germline V gene has CDR1 SNHLY and CDR2 FYNNEI. This CDR3 is 16 amino acids long. Losses at the gene ends were 3 bases for V and 0 bases for J; bases not matched to a gene: 4. Here the CDR3 reads CASSEQGAYSNQPQHF. CDR3 coding DNA: TGTGCCAGCAGTGAGCAGGGGGCTTATAGCAATCAGCCCCAGCATTTT.

This clonotype came up once. The gene calls are TRBV7-2 and TRBJ2-7; TRBD1 matches at 9 bases. Germline V CDR1 and CDR2: SGHTA, FQGNSA. The CDR3 contains 16 residues. V lost 7 bases and J lost 3; bases outside the gene matches: 13. The CDR3 sequence: CASTLRGQGTVYEQYF. CDR3 sequence (DNA): TGTGCCAGCACCCTCCGGGGACAGGGAACCGTCTACGAGCAGTACTTC.

This clonotype was seen ten or more times. The gene calls are TRBV19 and TRBJ2-1; D is ambiguous. The CDR3 is 15 amino acids. Germline-derived CDR1 and CDR2 are LNHDA and SQIVND (reference sequence). V was shortened by 3 bases and J by 3 bases, with 12 bases between the two germline ends. The CDR3 region is CASSMGGGHYNEQFF. In DNA, the CDR3 is TGTGCCAGTAGTATGGGTGGCGGCCACTACAATGAGCAGTTCTTC.

This clonotype occurred many times. The chain has TRBV2 and TRBJ2-1; 7 nucleotides match TRBD1. This CDR3 comprises 12 residues. With V trimmed by 4 bases and J by 7 bases, 1 base remained unmatched. Germline V CDR1 and CDR2: SNHLY, FYNNEI. In DNA, the CDR3 is TGTGCCAGCAGTGGGACAGGTAATGAGCAGTTCTTC. This translates into CASSGTGNEQFF.

The genes are TRBV6-2 or TRBV6-3 and TRBJ2-3, with D hard to call. This CDR3 has 10 amino acids. The V gene lost 8 bases and the J gene lost 5 bases, with 5 bases spanning the gap. The germline CDR1 and CDR2 sequences are MNHEY and SVGEGT. The CDR3 sequence is CASLGDTQYF. The CDR3 region has the DNA TGTGCCAGCCTCGGAGATACGCAGTATTTT.